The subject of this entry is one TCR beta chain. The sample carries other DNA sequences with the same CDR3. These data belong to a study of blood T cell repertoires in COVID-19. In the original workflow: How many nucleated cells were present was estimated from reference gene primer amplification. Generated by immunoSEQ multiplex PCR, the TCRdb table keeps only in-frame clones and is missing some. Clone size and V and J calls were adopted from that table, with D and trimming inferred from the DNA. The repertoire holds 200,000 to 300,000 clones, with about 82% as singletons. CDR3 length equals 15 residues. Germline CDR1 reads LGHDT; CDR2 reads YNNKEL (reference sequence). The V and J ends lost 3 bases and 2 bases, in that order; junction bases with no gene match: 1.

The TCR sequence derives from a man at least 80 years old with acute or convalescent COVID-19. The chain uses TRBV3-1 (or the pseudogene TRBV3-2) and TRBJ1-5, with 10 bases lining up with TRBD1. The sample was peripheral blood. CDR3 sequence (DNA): TGTGCCAGCAGCCAGGGGACAGGGGGCAATCAGCCCCAGCATTTT. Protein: CASSQGTGGNQPQHF.